The 24 T cell receptor beta chains below come from one sample, sequenced in a study of shared clonotypes between healthy human individuals (dated by TCRdb to the early 2020s). Receptor libraries were prepared by the immunoSEQ multiplex PCR assay. This immuneACCESS table, as held by TCRdb, lists in-frame sequences with V and J called but not all clones. Of the missing ones, under half trace to an unresolved V gene in checked studies; the others have no known cause. In all, the sample holds some 100,000 clones, and about 71% of those were seen once. The ten largest make up about 22% of the sample. Material: memory CD8+ T cells sorted from blood. Reading the label with the study, this specimen's cell subset or site is: CD45RO+ cells pooled with CCR7-negative TemRA cells. The receptors were gathered from a woman in her 30s in good health.

This chain uses TRBV27 with TRBJ1-1, with D perhaps TRBD1 (6 bases). Germline values: CDR1 MNHEY, CDR2 SMNVEV (reference sequence). V lost 5 bases and J lost 10, with 26 bases in between. The CDR3 is made up of 16 amino acids. The CDR3 reads CASSTAGRGSSRGAFF. For the CDR3, the DNA is TGTGCCAGCAGTACGGCGGGTAGGGGGTCCAGCCGGGGAGCTTTCTTT.

This chain uses TRBV27 with TRBJ2-7; D unclear. The CDR3 runs to 13 residues. Trimming took 3 bases from V and 4 from J, leaving 10 bases between them. Germline CDR1 reads MNHEY; CDR2 reads SMNVEV (reference sequence). The CDR3 loop is CASSLWLGYEQYF. In DNA form, the CDR3 reads TGTGCCAGCAGTTTGTGGTTGGGGTACGAGCAGTACTTC.

This chain connects TRBV11-2 to TRBJ2-7, with TRBD2 identical over 8 bases. The CDR3 sequence is 16 residues long. Germline V gene lookup returns CDR1 SGHAT and CDR2 FQNNGV. V dropped 3 bases and J dropped 3; count of bases not matched to a gene: 10. In nucleotides, the CDR3 is TGTGCCAGCAGCTTGCCCTTCCCGGGACTAGTCTACGAGCAGTACTTC. Protein product: CASSLPFPGLVYEQYF.

This clone was recorded many times. The CDR3 region has the DNA TGTGCCCCCGCGGTGGCTCCCCCTGAAGCTTTCTTT. Its translation: CAPAVAPPEAFF. V usage is TRBV2 and J usage is TRBJ1-1; D gene ambiguous. The CDR3 runs to 12 residues. Per germline, CDR1 SNHLY and CDR2 FYNNEI. Trimming took off 11 bases at V and 6 bases at J, with 16 bases between the two ends. Combining the CDR3 with reference TRBV2 and TRBJ1-1 gives the whole variable domain EPEVTQTPSHQVTQMGQEVILRCVPISNHLYFYWYRQILGQKVEFLVSFYNNEISEKSEIFDDQFSVERPDGSNFTLKIRSTKLEDSAMYFCAPAVAPPEAFFGQGTRLTVV.

This chain's CDR3 is CAWSEGVPGLRSYEQYF. The CDR3 nucleotides are TGTGCCTGGAGTGAGGGGGTACCGGGACTAAGGTCCTACGAGCAGTACTTC. The chain joins TRBV30 to TRBJ2-5; weak D call: TRBD2 (7 bases). The J call is doubtful: the DNA matches TRBJ2-7 better. This CDR3 spans 17 amino acids. Per the germline V gene, CDR1 is GTSNPN and CDR2 is SVGIG (reference sequence).

The chain recombines TRBV2 with TRBJ2-1; TRBD2 matches 9 bases. Germline V gene sequence: CDR1 SNHLY, CDR2 FYNNEI. The CDR3 sequence is 17 residues long. Losses at the gene ends were 7 bases for V and 0 bases for J; bases not matched to a gene: 10. Here the CDR3 reads CASIFELAGSSYNEQFF. CDR3 sequence (DNA): TGTGCCAGCATATTCGAACTAGCGGGTAGCTCCTACAATGAGCAGTTCTTC.

This clone showed up many times. The chain uses TRBV6-4 and TRBJ1-5; TRBD1 is a possible D gene (5 bases). Germline assignment: CDR1 MRHNA and CDR2 SNTAGT. V dropped 3 bases and J dropped 1 base, with 10 bases sitting between them. The CDR3 extends over 15 amino acids. This chain's CDR3 is CASSEGDGSNQPQHF. The CDR3 DNA reads as TGTGCCAGCAGTGAGGGGGACGGAAGCAATCAGCCCCAGCATTTT.

This chain links TRBV5-1 with TRBJ2-7; TRBD2 matches 15 bases. Germline CDR1 and CDR2: SGHRS and YFSETQ. V shed 4 bases and J 2 bases; nucleotides not matched to a gene: 13. The CDR3 has 19 amino acids. CDR3 region: CASSESGTSGRIYAYEQYF. For the CDR3, the DNA is TGCGCCAGCAGCGAATCCGGGACTAGCGGGAGGATCTATGCCTACGAGCAGTACTTC.

This chain joins TRBV11-2 and TRBJ1-2; maybe TRBD1 (6 bases). The CDR3 consists of 14 residues. Germline assignment: CDR1 SGHAT and CDR2 FQNNGV. The V end was cut by 5 bases, the J end by 4 bases, with 14 bases between. The CDR3 spells CASSPSGGGYGYTF. Here the CDR3 DNA reads TGTGCCAGCAGCCCAAGTGGGGGCGGCTATGGCTACACCTTC.

The chain is built from TRBV15 and TRBJ2-1; D unresolved. CDR3 size: 13 residues. The germline V gene has CDR1 LNHNV and CDR2 YYDKDF (reference sequence). V lost 5 bases, J lost 6 bases, and 11 bases lay in between. The CDR3 bases are TGTGCCACCAGCCCCAGACCGCTCAATGAGCAGTTCTTC. This gives the protein CATSPRPLNEQFF.

V usage is TRBV25-1 and J usage is TRBJ2-5; 7 nucleotides align to TRBD1. Germline V gene data show CDR1 as MGHDK and CDR2 as SYGVNS. The V and J ends lost 4 bases and 0 bases, in that order; junction bases with no gene match: 5. CDR3 size: 15 residues. The CDR3 coding sequence is TGTGCCAGCAGTGCAGACAGGGCCTACCAAGAGACCCAGTACTTC. Protein: CASSADRAYQETQYF.

The chain employs TRBV27 and TRBJ2-3; 8 bases line up with TRBD2. After removal of 1 base from V and 2 bases from J, the junction contained 17 bases not matched to a gene. There are 20 residues in the CDR3. Germline V lookup: CDR1 MNHEY, CDR2 SMNVEV (reference sequence). The CDR3 reads CASSLYSSGGTNPITDTQYF. CDR3 DNA sequence: TGTGCCAGCAGTTTATATTCGAGCGGGGGCACCAACCCGATCACAGATACGCAGTATTTT.

The chain uses TRBV6-5 and TRBJ2-1, with D possibly matching TRBD2 (5 bases). Germline V gene lookup returns CDR1 MNHEY and CDR2 SVGAGI. V dropped 10 bases and J dropped 3 bases, with 7 bases sitting between them. The CDR3 is 11 amino acids. This CDR3 is CAKRDYNEQFF. The CDR3 DNA sequence: TGTGCCAAACGGGACTACAATGAGCAGTTCTTC.

The chain is built from TRBV30 and TRBJ2-1; the match to TRBD2 covers 8 bases. V was clipped by 3 bases and J by 6 bases; unmatched bases: 10. CDR1 and CDR2 from the germline V gene are GTSNPN and SVGIG (reference sequence). This CDR3 region has 15 residues. The CDR3 sequence: CAWREWAGGSNEQFF. The CDR3 DNA is TGTGCCTGGAGGGAATGGGCGGGAGGAAGCAATGAGCAGTTCTTC.

This chain connects TRBV6-1 to TRBJ1-1; weak D call: TRBD1 (5 bases). The germline gives CDR1 MNHNS, CDR2 SASEGT. CDR3 length: 15 residues. The germline V and J ends were trimmed by 0 bases and 1 base, with 9 bases remaining between them. As DNA, the CDR3 is TGTGCCAGCAGTGAAGCGATTGGGGGGAACACTGAAGCTTTCTTT. This gives the protein CASSEAIGGNTEAFF.

This chain links TRBV5-1 with TRBJ1-1; D is perhaps TRBD1 (5 bases). The CDR3 is made up of 14 amino acids. CDR1 SGHRS and CDR2 YFSETQ come from the germline V gene. V lost 0 bases and J lost 3, with 9 bases in between. This CDR3 reads CASSLEGWDTEAFF. In nucleotides, the CDR3 is TGCGCCAGCAGCTTGGAGGGGTGGGACACTGAAGCTTTCTTT.

Here the CDR3 reads CASSPAGARNEQFF. CDR3 nucleotides: TGCGCCAGCAGCCCCGCAGGGGCGAGGAATGAGCAGTTCTTC. V is TRBV4-1 and J is TRBJ2-1; possibly TRBD1 for D (6 bases). This CDR3 contains 14 residues. Trimming removed 4 bases at V and 7 bases at J, with 14 bases between. In germline, CDR1 is MGHRA, CDR2 YSYEKL.

The chain uses TRBV28 and TRBJ1-1; tentative D call: TRBD1 (6 bases). The length of the CDR3 is 13 residues. V was pared by 4 bases and J by 5 bases, with 11 bases between. Germline lookup yields CDR1 MDHEN and CDR2 SYDVKM. The CDR3: CASSSGQGTEAFF. The CDR3 DNA reads TGTGCCAGCAGTTCGGGTCAGGGGACTGAAGCTTTCTTT.

This clone came up many times. The chain employs TRBV25-1 and TRBJ2-7, with D unclear. CDR1 is MGHDK, CDR2 SYGVNS, per germline. The length of the CDR3 is 12 residues. The V gene lost 4 bases and the J gene lost 3 bases, with 7 bases spanning the gap. CDR3 residues: CASSGNNYEQYF. The CDR3 DNA reads TGTGCCAGCAGTGGGAATAACTACGAGCAGTACTTC.

By frequency in the sample, this clone is medium-sized. The CDR3 nucleotides are TGTGCCAGCAGCGCGGGACTAGTTGAAAATGAGCAGTTCTTC. Protein sequence: CASSAGLVENEQFF. The chain carries TRBV13 and TRBJ2-1, with 8 bases matching TRBD2. Germline V gene data show CDR1 as PRHDT and CDR2 as FYEKMQ (reference sequence). J was trimmed by 7 bases and V by 5 bases; bases with no gene match: 7. The length of the CDR3 is 14 residues.

This clone was seen ten or more times. This CDR3 is also generated by other DNA sequences in the sample. The chain carries TRBV6-4 and TRBJ1-4; D not certain. The germline V and J ends were trimmed by 0 bases and 5 bases, with 10 bases remaining between them. The CDR3 is made up of 15 amino acids. Germline CDR1 reads MRHNA; CDR2 reads SNTAGT. The CDR3 reads CASSDSGGENEKLFF. The CDR3 DNA reads as TGTGCCAGCAGTGACTCGGGAGGAGAAAATGAAAAACTGTTTTTT.

In regard to this clone: A much larger clone is a single base away; this may be a read error. This sample includes further DNA sequences coding for the same CDR3. V usage is TRBV7-8 and J usage is TRBJ2-7; a weak D match, TRBD2 (6 bases). The CDR3 has 14 amino acids. Germline V gene sequence: CDR1 SGHVS, CDR2 FQNEAQ. CDR3 in DNA: TGTGCCAGTAGCTTGGAGTGGGGGGATTACGAGCAGTACTTC. Translating gives CASSLEWGDYEQYF.

In DNA form, the CDR3 reads TGCGCCAGCAACGCCTATGACGGCGAGCAGTACTTC. As protein: CASNAYDGEQYF. This rearrangement joins TRBV5-1 to TRBJ2-5, with D hard to call. The closer fit of TRBJ2-7 to the DNA end suggests the J call may be wrong. Germline CDR1 SGHRS, CDR2 YFSETQ. The length of the CDR3 is 12 residues.

The V and J genes are TRBV14 and TRBJ2-1; unclear D gene. Germline values: CDR1 SGHDN, CDR2 FVKESK. V shed 0 bases and J shed 5 bases, with 8 bases lying between them. This CDR3 region has 14 residues. CDR3: CASSQDLAHNEQFF. The CDR3 region has the DNA TGTGCCAGCAGCCAAGACTTAGCCCACAATGAGCAGTTCTTC.